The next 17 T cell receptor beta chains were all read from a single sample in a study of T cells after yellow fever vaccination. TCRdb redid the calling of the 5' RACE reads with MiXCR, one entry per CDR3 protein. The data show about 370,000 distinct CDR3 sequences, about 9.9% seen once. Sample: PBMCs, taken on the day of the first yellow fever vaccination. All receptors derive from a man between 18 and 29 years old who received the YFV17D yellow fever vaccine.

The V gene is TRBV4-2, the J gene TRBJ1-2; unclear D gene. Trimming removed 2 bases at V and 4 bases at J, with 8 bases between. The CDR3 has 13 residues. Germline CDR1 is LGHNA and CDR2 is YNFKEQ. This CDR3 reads CASSQLSLYGYTF. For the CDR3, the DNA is TGTGCCAGCAGCCAACTTAGCCTCTATGGCTACACCTTC.

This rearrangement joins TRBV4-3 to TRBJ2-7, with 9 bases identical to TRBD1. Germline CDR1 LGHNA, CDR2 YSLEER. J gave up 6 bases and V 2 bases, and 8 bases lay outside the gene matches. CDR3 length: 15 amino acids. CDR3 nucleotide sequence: TGCGCCAGCAGCCAAAGTCCGGGACAGGGAAGCGAGCAGTACTTC. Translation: CASSQSPGQGSEQYF.

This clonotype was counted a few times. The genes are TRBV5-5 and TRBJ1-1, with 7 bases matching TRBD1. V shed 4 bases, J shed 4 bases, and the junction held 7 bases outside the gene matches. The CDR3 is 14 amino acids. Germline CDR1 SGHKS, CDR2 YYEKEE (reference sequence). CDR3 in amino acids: CASSRQGWGTEAFF. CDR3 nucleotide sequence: TGTGCCAGCAGCAGACAGGGATGGGGCACTGAAGCTTTCTTT. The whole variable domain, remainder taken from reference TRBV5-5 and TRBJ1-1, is DAGVTQSPTHLIKTRGQQVTLRCSPISGHKSVSWYQQVLGQGPQFIFQYYEKEERGRGNFPDRFSARQFPNYSSELNVNALLLGDSALYLCASSRQGWGTEAFFGQGTRLTVV.

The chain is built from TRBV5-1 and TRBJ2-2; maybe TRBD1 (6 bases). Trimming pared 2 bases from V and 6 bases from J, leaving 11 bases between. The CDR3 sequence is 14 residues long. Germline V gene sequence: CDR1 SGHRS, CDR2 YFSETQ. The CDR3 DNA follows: TGCGCCAGCAGCTTACAGGGTGCGGCCGGGGAGCTGTTTTTT. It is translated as CASSLQGAAGELFF.

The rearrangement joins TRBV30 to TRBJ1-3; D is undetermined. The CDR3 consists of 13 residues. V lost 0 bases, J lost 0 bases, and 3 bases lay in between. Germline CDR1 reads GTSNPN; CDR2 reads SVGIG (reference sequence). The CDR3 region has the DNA TGTGCCTGGAGTGTCACCTCTGGAAACACCATATATTTT. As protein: CAWSVTSGNTIYF.

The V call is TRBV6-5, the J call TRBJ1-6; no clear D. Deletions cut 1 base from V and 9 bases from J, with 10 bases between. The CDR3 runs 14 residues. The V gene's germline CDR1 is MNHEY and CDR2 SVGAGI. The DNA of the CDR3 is TGTGCCAGCAGTTACTTCATTGGAAGTTCACCCCTCCACTTT. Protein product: CASSYFIGSSPLHF.

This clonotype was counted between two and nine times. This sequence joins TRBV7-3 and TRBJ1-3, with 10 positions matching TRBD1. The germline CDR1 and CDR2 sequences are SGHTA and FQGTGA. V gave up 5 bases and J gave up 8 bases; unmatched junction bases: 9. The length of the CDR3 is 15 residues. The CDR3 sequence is CASSATGGVMDTIYF. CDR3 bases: TGTGCCAGCAGCGCGACAGGGGGCGTTATGGACACCATATATTTT.

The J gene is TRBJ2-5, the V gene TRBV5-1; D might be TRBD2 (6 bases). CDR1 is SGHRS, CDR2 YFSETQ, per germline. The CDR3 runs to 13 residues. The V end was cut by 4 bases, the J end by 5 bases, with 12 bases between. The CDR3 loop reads CASSRGKGETQYF. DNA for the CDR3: TGCGCCAGCAGCCGCGGGAAGGGGGAGACCCAGTACTTC.

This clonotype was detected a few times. This CDR3 is CASSYPGTNNEQFF. CDR3 nucleotide sequence: TGTGCCAGCAGTTACCCAGGGACCAACAATGAGCAGTTCTTC. This rearrangement joins TRBV6-5 to TRBJ2-1; D may be TRBD1 or TRBD2 (5 bases each). CDR1 and CDR2 from the germline V gene are MNHEY and SVGAGI. The CDR3 runs to 14 residues. With 2 bases removed from V and 5 bases from J, the gap between germline ends came to 10 bases.

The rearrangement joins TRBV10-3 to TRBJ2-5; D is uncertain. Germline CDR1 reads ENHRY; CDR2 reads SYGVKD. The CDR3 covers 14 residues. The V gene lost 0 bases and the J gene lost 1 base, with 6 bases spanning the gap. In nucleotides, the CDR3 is TGTGCCATCAGTGAGTCGTATGCCCAAGAGACCCAGTACTTC. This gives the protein CAISESYAQETQYF.

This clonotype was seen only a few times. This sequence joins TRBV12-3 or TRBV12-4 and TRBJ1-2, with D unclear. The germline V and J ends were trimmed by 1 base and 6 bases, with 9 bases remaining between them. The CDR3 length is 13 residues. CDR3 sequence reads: CASSLDGVHGYTF. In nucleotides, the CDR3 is TGTGCCAGCAGTTTAGACGGGGTCCATGGCTACACCTTC.

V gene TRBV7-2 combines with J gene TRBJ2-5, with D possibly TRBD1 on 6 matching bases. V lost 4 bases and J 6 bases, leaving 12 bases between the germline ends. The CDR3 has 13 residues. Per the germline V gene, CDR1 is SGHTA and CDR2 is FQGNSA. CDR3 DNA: TGTGCCAGCAGCTACCAGGGGCGGCAGACCCAGTACTTC. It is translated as CASSYQGRQTQYF.

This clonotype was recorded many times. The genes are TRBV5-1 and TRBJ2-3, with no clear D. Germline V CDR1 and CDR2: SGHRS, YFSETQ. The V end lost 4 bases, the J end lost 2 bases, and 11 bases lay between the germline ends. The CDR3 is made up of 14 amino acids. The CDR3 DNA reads TGCGCCAGCAGCGCCTCAGATAACACAGATACGCAGTATTTT. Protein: CASSASDNTDTQYF.

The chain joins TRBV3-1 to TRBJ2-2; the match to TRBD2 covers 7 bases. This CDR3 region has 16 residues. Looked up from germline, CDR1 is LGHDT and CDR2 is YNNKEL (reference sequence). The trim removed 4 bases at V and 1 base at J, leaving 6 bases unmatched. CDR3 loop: CASSPWGGENTGELFF. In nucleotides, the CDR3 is TGTGCCAGCAGCCCCTGGGGAGGGGAGAACACCGGGGAGCTGTTTTTT.

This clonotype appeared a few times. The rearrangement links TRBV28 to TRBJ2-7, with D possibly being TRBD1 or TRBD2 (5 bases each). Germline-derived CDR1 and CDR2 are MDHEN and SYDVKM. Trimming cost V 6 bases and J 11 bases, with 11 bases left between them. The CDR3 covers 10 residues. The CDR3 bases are TGTGCCAGCAGGGGGGAGATCGAGTACGTC. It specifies CASRGEIEYV.

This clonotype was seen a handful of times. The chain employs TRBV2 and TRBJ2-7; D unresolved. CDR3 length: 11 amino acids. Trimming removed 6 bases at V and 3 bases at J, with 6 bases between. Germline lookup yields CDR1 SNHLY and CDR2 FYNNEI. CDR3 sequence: CASRVLYEQYF. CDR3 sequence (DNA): TGTGCCAGCAGGGTACTCTACGAGCAGTACTTC.

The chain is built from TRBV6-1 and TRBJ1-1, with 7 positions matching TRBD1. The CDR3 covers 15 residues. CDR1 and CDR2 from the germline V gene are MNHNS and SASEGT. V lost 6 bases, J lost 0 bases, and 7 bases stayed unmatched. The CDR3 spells CASRTPGQLNTEAFF. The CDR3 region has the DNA TGTGCCAGCAGGACACCGGGACAGCTGAACACTGAAGCTTTCTTT.